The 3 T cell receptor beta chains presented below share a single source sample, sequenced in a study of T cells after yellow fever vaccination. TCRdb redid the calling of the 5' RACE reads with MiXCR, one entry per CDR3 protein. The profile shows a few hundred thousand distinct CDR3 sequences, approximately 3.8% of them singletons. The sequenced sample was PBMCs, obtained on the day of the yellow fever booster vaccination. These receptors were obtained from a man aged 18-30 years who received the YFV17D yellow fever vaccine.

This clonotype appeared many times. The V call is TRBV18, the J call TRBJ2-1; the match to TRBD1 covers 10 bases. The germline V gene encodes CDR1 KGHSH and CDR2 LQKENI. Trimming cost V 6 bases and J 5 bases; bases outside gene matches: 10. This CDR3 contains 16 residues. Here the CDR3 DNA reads TGTGCCAGCTCTCCTGGTACCGGGACAGGGGACAATGAGCAGTTCTTC. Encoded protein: CASSPGTGTGDNEQFF.

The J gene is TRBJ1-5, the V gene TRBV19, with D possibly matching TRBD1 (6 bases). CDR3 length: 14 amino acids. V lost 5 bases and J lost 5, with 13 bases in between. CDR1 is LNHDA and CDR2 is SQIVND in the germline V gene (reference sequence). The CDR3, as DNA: TGTGCCAGTAGTCCTATCGGGGGCGATCAGCCCCAGCATTTT. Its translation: CASSPIGGDQPQHF.

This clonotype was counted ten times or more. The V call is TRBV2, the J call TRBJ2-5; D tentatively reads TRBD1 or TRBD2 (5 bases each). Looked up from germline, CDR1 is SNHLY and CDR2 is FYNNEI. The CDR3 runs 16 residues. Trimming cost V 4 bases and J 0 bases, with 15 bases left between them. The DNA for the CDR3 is TGTGCCAGCAGTGGGGTCTTGGGGGTGCACCAAGAGACCCAGTACTTC. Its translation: CASSGVLGVHQETQYF. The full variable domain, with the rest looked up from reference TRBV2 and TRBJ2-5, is EPEVTQTPSHQVTQMGQEVILRCVPISNHLYFYWYRQILGQKVEFLVSFYNNEISEKSEIFDDQFSVERPDGSNFTLKIRSTKLEDSAMYFCASSGVLGVHQETQYFGPGTRLLVL.